The rows below give T cell receptor beta chains drawn from one sample of a study of blood T cells in healthy people across ages. TCRdb ran MiXCR on the 5' RACE reads and lists one entry per CDR3 protein. This sample has around 1.5 million distinct CDR3 sequences, with around 36% found just once. Material for sequencing was blood. The receptor set was obtained from a woman in her twenties or thirties in good health. Both conserved end residues are part of each CDR3. Fields, in order: V gene, clone size, J gene, D gene, CDR3 protein, CDR3 DNA. A D gene is named only where the DNA matches it firmly. Not every row has a clone size; where given, it reads once, few, many or a size class.

v_call: TRBV10-3
clone_size: few
j_call: TRBJ1-1
d_call: TRBD1
cdr3_aa: CAISDRDSRLNTEAFF
cdr3_nt: TGTGCCATCAGTGATAGGGACAGCCGACTGAACACTGAAGCTTTCTTT

v_call: TRBV27
clone_size: few
j_call: TRBJ1-4
d_call: .
cdr3_aa: CASSSRHIATNEKLFF
cdr3_nt: TGTGCCAGCAGTAGCAGACACATTGCAACTAATGAAAAACTGTTTTTT

v_call: TRBV9
clone_size: few
j_call: TRBJ2-7
d_call: .
cdr3_aa: CASSAGRAGPYEQYF
cdr3_nt: TGTGCCAGCAGCGCCGGTAGGGCGGGCCCCTACGAGCAGTACTTC

v_call: TRBV7-3
clone_size: few
j_call: TRBJ2-1
d_call: .
cdr3_aa: CASRTTWGSYNEQFF
cdr3_nt: TGTGCCAGCAGGACTACATGGGGCTCCTACAATGAGCAGTTCTTC

v_call: TRBV7-9
clone_size: .
j_call: TRBJ2-1
d_call: TRBD2
cdr3_aa: CASTLTGLAVDEQFF
cdr3_nt: TGTGCCAGCACCCTAACGGGACTAGCGGTGGATGAGCAGTTCTTC

v_call: TRBV9
clone_size: few
j_call: TRBJ2-5
d_call: TRBD1
cdr3_aa: CASSASGGWETQYF
cdr3_nt: TGTGCCAGCAGCGCCTCAGGGGGCTGGGAGACCCAGTACTTC

v_call: TRBV12-3/TRBV12-4
clone_size: .
j_call: TRBJ2-2
d_call: TRBD1
cdr3_aa: CASSPGQGVYTGERFF
cdr3_nt: TGTGCCAGCAGTCCCGGACAGGGGGTATACACCGGGGAGCGGTTTTTT

v_call: TRBV25-1
clone_size: few
j_call: TRBJ1-2
d_call: .
cdr3_aa: CASSERDPMDYGYTF
cdr3_nt: TGTGCCAGCAGCGAAAGGGACCCTATGGACTATGGCTACACCTTC

v_call: TRBV12-3/TRBV12-4
clone_size: many
j_call: TRBJ2-1
d_call: .
cdr3_aa: CASSLAESSYNEQFF
cdr3_nt: TGTGCCAGCAGTTTAGCGGAAAGCTCCTACAATGAGCAGTTCTTC

v_call: TRBV20-1
clone_size: .
j_call: TRBJ1-1
d_call: .
cdr3_aa: CSARQNREVMSTEAFF
cdr3_nt: TGCAGTGCTAGACAAAACAGGGAAGTAATGAGCACTGAAGCTTTCTTT

v_call: TRBV28
clone_size: .
j_call: TRBJ1-5
d_call: .
cdr3_aa: CASSFEGPNRYNQPQHF
cdr3_nt: TGTGCCAGCAGTTTCGAGGGGCCAAACCGCTACAATCAGCCCCAGCATTTT

v_call: TRBV7-3
clone_size: .
j_call: TRBJ2-2
d_call: .
cdr3_aa: CASSLTQTGGGELFF
cdr3_nt: TGTGCCAGCAGCCTGACACAGACAGGCGGCGGGGAGCTGTTTTTT

v_call: TRBV7-9
clone_size: .
j_call: TRBJ2-5
d_call: .
cdr3_aa: CASSWDPRRETQYF
cdr3_nt: TGTGCCAGCAGCTGGGACCCCCGGAGAGAGACCCAGTACTTC

v_call: TRBV7-8
clone_size: few
j_call: TRBJ2-5
d_call: TRBD2
cdr3_aa: CASTNGLAGVYQETQYF
cdr3_nt: TGTGCCAGCACTAACGGACTAGCGGGAGTATACCAAGAGACCCAGTACTTC

v_call: TRBV3-1
clone_size: .
j_call: TRBJ2-3
d_call: .
cdr3_aa: CANSQDLDTLTPDTQYF
cdr3_nt: TGTGCCAACAGCCAAGATCTGGACACTCTAACCCCAGATACGCAGTATTTT

v_call: TRBV7-6
clone_size: .
j_call: TRBJ2-3
d_call: .
cdr3_aa: CASSSHTGKSTDTQYF
cdr3_nt: TGTGCCAGCAGCTCCCATACAGGGAAAAGCACAGATACGCAGTATTTT

v_call: TRBV12-3/TRBV12-4
clone_size: .
j_call: TRBJ2-7
d_call: .
cdr3_aa: CASSFKGGENSYEQYF
cdr3_nt: TGTGCCAGCAGTTTTAAGGGCGGGGAGAATTCCTACGAGCAGTACTTC

v_call: TRBV10-3
clone_size: few
j_call: TRBJ2-1
d_call: TRBD1
cdr3_aa: CAISGHLGTGDPNEQFF
cdr3_nt: TGTGCCATCAGTGGCCATTTAGGGACAGGGGATCCCAATGAGCAGTTCTTC

v_call: TRBV2
clone_size: .
j_call: TRBJ2-3
d_call: .
cdr3_aa: CASPASVEDTQYF
cdr3_nt: TGTGCCAGCCCTGCTAGCGTTGAAGATACGCAGTATTTT

v_call: TRBV21-1
clone_size: .
j_call: TRBJ1-1
d_call: .
cdr3_aa: CASSKVDMNTEAFF
cdr3_nt: TGTGCCAGCAGCAAAGTTGACATGAACACTGAAGCTTTCTTT

v_call: TRBV7-2
clone_size: .
j_call: TRBJ2-5
d_call: TRBD2
cdr3_aa: CASSLAGLAAGLYQETQYF
cdr3_nt: TGTGCCAGCAGCTTAGCTGGACTAGCGGCCGGGCTCTATCAAGAGACCCAGTACTTC

v_call: TRBV12-3/TRBV12-4
clone_size: .
j_call: TRBJ1-5
d_call: .
cdr3_aa: CASSLDSVNQPQHF
cdr3_nt: TGTGCCAGCAGTCTTGACAGCGTTAATCAGCCCCAGCATTTT

v_call: TRBV20-1
clone_size: .
j_call: TRBJ2-1
d_call: .
cdr3_aa: CSARDRTAGLTYNEQFF
cdr3_nt: TGCAGTGCTAGAGATAGGACAGCGGGGCTTACCTACAATGAGCAGTTCTTC

v_call: TRBV29-1
clone_size: many
j_call: TRBJ2-3
d_call: TRBD2
cdr3_aa: CSVSLAGEGDTQYF
cdr3_nt: TGCAGCGTTTCTTTAGCGGGAGAGGGAGATACGCAGTATTTT

v_call: TRBV9
clone_size: few
j_call: TRBJ1-2
d_call: TRBD1
cdr3_aa: CASSPRQGRSGYTF
cdr3_nt: TGTGCCAGCAGCCCCAGACAGGGGCGTTCTGGCTACACCTTC

v_call: TRBV6-1
clone_size: .
j_call: TRBJ2-1
d_call: TRBD2
cdr3_aa: CASSKLRLAEDNGQFF
cdr3_nt: TGTGCCAGCAGTAAACTACGACTAGCGGAGGACAATGGGCAGTTCTTC

v_call: TRBV18
clone_size: .
j_call: TRBJ1-2
d_call: TRBD1
cdr3_aa: CASSPGTGDDGYTF
cdr3_nt: TGTGCCAGCTCACCAGGGACAGGGGACGATGGCTACACCTTC

v_call: TRBV6-6
clone_size: .
j_call: TRBJ2-6
d_call: TRBD1
cdr3_aa: CASLPGQGTSGANVLTF
cdr3_nt: TGTGCCAGTCTTCCGGGACAGGGGACTTCTGGGGCCAACGTCCTGACTTTC

v_call: TRBV20-1
clone_size: .
j_call: TRBJ2-2
d_call: .
cdr3_aa: CGGGGNTGELFF
cdr3_nt: TGCGGCGGAGGGGGGAACACCGGGGAGCTGTTTTTT

v_call: TRBV20-1
clone_size: .
j_call: TRBJ2-4
d_call: .
cdr3_aa: CSARPPDRPASYGQYF
cdr3_nt: TGCAGTGCTAGACCCCCCGACAGGCCAGCCTCCTACGGGCAGTACTTC

v_call: TRBV20-1
clone_size: few
j_call: TRBJ2-5
d_call: .
cdr3_aa: CSARAGSSGQETQYF
cdr3_nt: TGCAGTGCTAGAGCCGGGTCAAGTGGACAAGAGACCCAGTACTTC

v_call: TRBV4-1
clone_size: many
j_call: TRBJ1-2
d_call: .
cdr3_aa: CASSQDLPRAEYGYTF
cdr3_nt: TGCGCCAGCAGCCAAGATTTACCCAGGGCGGAATATGGCTACACCTTC

v_call: TRBV11-3
clone_size: .
j_call: TRBJ2-1
d_call: .
cdr3_aa: CASSFLGNREQFF
cdr3_nt: TGTGCCAGCAGCTTTCTGGGAAATCGCGAGCAGTTCTTC

v_call: TRBV9
clone_size: once
j_call: TRBJ2-1
d_call: .
cdr3_aa: CACSSEWGWNEQFF
cdr3_nt: TGTGCCTGCAGCTCCGAGTGGGGGTGGAATGAGCAGTTCTTC

v_call: TRBV19
clone_size: many
j_call: TRBJ2-7
d_call: .
cdr3_aa: CASSITAVNTYEQYF
cdr3_nt: TGTGCCAGTAGTATAACGGCAGTTAATACCTACGAGCAGTACTTC

v_call: TRBV20-1
clone_size: few
j_call: TRBJ1-2
d_call: TRBD1
cdr3_aa: CSAPGQYYGYTF
cdr3_nt: TGCAGTGCCCCGGGACAGTACTATGGCTACACCTTC

v_call: TRBV20-1
clone_size: .
j_call: TRBJ1-1
d_call: .
cdr3_aa: CSARDSRDTEAFF
cdr3_nt: TGCAGTGCTAGAGATTCCAGGGACACTGAAGCTTTCTTT

v_call: TRBV21-1
clone_size: few
j_call: TRBJ2-7
d_call: .
cdr3_aa: CASSKAATGPYEQYF
cdr3_nt: TGTGCCAGCAGCAAAGCGGCGACAGGACCCTACGAGCAGTACTTC

v_call: TRBV28
clone_size: few
j_call: TRBJ2-1
d_call: .
cdr3_aa: CASRKGTRSSYNEQFF
cdr3_nt: TGTGCCAGCAGAAAAGGGACGAGAAGCTCCTACAATGAGCAGTTCTTC

v_call: TRBV12-3/TRBV12-4
clone_size: .
j_call: TRBJ2-1
d_call: .
cdr3_aa: CASSLYPFAGPSYNEQFF
cdr3_nt: TGTGCCAGCAGTTTATACCCTTTTGCGGGTCCCTCCTACAATGAGCAGTTCTTC

v_call: TRBV7-2
clone_size: .
j_call: TRBJ2-2
d_call: .
cdr3_aa: CASSLVLVGPPTGELFF
cdr3_nt: TGTGCCAGCAGCTTAGTATTAGTGGGACCCCCCACCGGGGAGCTGTTTTTT

v_call: TRBV4-1
clone_size: .
j_call: TRBJ2-5
d_call: .
cdr3_aa: CARSLMGNGLETQYF
cdr3_nt: TGCGCCAGGAGTTTGATGGGGAATGGCTTGGAGACCCAGTACTTC

v_call: TRBV11-1
clone_size: .
j_call: TRBJ2-5
d_call: TRBD2
cdr3_aa: CTSSLAGKETQYF
cdr3_nt: TGTACCAGCAGCTTAGCGGGAAAAGAGACCCAGTACTTC

v_call: TRBV20-1
clone_size: .
j_call: TRBJ2-7
d_call: .
cdr3_aa: CSAYTGGSRYEQYF
cdr3_nt: TGCAGTGCTTACACGGGCGGTAGCCGTTACGAGCAGTACTTC

v_call: TRBV2
clone_size: .
j_call: TRBJ1-2
d_call: TRBD1
cdr3_aa: CASRGQTTNYGYTF
cdr3_nt: TGTGCCAGCAGGGGACAGACGACTAACTATGGCTACACCTTC

v_call: TRBV29-1
clone_size: few
j_call: TRBJ1-2
d_call: TRBD1
cdr3_aa: CSVAAGAGGSYGYTF
cdr3_nt: TGCAGCGTTGCCGCCGGGGCAGGGGGCTCCTATGGCTACACCTTC